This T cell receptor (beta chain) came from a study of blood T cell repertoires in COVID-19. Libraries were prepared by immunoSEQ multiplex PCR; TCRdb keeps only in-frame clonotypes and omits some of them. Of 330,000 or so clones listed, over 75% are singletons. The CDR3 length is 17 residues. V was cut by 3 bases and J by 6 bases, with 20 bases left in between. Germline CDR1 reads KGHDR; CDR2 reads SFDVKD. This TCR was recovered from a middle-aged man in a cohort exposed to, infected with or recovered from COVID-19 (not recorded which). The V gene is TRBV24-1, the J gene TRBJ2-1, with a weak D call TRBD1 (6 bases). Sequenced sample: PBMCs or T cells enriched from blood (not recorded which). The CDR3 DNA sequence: TGTGCCACCAGTGATGGGGATGGGGGCGGAACTCTCAATGAGCAGTTCTTC. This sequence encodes CATSDGDGGGTLNEQFF.